Here is one TCR beta chain with its context. Its antigen is undetermined. Time point in this sample: persistent/refractory GD, antithyroid drugs over 5 years with positive TRAb. Scientists built the TCR library using RNA that was extracted from PBMCs. These data originate in a study of regulatory T cells in long-lasting Graves disease. Whole-study context: Persistent Graves' disease meant over 5 years of antithyroid drugs with positive TSH receptor antibodies. Findings and caveats of the study: TRBV28, TRBJ1-2 and TRBJ2-5 were favored in persistent disease. Shared public clonotypes totalled some 2,500 in persistent patients, compared with around 880 in new patients.

Both iRepertoire HTBI primers and Arm-PCR of CDR3 regions were used to build the TCR beta libraries. TCRdb fed the multiplex PCR reads into MiXCR, producing one record per CDR3 protein. The table has around 460,000 distinct CDR3 sequences, approximately 23% seen once. The germline CDR1 and CDR2 sequences are SNHLY and FYNNEI. There are 14 residues in the CDR3. Between the trimmed V and J ends, which lost 3 bases and 4 bases, there was a span of 10 bases. The receptor comes from a female donor with Graves disease. This chain connects TRBV2 to TRBJ1-3; no definite D call. Sequenced material: peripheral blood mononuclear cells (PBMCs), taken when the disease was refractory, from a patient treated with antithyroid drugs. The CDR3 region is CASSDWGSGNTIYF. CDR3 DNA sequence: TGTGCCAGCAGTGACTGGGGATCCGGAAACACCATATATTTT.